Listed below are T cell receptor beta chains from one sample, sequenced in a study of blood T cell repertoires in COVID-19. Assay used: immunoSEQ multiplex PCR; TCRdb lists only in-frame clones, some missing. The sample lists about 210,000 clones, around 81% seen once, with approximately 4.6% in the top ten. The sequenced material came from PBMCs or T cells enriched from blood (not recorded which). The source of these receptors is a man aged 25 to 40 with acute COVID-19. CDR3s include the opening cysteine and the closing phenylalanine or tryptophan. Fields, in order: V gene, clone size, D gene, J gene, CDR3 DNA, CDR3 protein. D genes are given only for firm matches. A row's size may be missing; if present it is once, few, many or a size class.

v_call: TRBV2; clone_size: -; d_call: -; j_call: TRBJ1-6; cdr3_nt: TGTGCCAGGATGGGTGGGGCAGATAATTCACCCCTCCACTTT; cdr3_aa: CARMGGADNSPLHF
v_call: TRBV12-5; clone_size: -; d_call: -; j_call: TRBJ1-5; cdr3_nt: TGTGCTAGCGCCCTAGGTATGGATCAGCCCCAGCATTTT; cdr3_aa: CASALGMDQPQHF
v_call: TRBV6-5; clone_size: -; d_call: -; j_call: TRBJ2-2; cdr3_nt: TGTGCCAGCAGCCCCGCCATAGTTTCCGGGGAGCTGTTTTTT; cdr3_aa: CASSPAIVSGELFF
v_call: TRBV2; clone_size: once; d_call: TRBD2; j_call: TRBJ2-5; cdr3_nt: TGTGCCACTCTATTGACTAGCGGATACCAAGAGACCCAGTACTTC; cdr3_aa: CATLLTSGYQETQYF
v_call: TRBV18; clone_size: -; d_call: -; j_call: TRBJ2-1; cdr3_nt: TGTGCCAGCTGGGGGCTAGCTGCGAACCCTGAGCAGTTCTTC; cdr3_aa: CASWGLAANPEQFF
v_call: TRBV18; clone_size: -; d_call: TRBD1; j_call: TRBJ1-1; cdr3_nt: TGTGCCAGCTCACCAAGGACAGGGGGCACTGAAGCTTTCTTT; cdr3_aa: CASSPRTGGTEAFF
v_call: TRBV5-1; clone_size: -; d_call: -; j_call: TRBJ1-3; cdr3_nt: TGCGCCAGCAGCTTGGGGCTCCAGGGCTCCAACTCTGGAAACACCATATATTTT; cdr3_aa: CASSLGLQGSNSGNTIYF
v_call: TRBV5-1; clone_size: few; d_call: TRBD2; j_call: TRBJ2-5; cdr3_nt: TGCGCCAGCAGCCCGGGACTAGCGGGGGAGACCCAGTACTTC; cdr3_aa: CASSPGLAGETQYF
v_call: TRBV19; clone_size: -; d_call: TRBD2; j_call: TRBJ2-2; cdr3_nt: TGTGCCAGTAGTTTCCCGGGGGGAACCGGGGAGCTGTTTTTT; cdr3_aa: CASSFPGGTGELFF
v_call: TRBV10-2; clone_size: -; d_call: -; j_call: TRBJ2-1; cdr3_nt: TGCGCCAGCAACTTAAGAAGCGGGGAGCAGTTCTTC; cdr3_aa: CASNLRSGEQFF
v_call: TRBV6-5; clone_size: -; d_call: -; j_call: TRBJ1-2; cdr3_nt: TGTGCCAGCAGGCCGACAGCAACTTATGGCTACACCTTC; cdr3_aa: CASRPTATYGYTF
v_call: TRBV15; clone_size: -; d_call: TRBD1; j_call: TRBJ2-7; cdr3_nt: TGTGCCACCAGCAGGGAGACAGGGGCCATTTCCGAGCAGTACTTC; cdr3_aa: CATSRETGAISEQYF
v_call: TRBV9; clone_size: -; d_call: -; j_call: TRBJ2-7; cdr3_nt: TGTGCCAGCAGCGGCCACAGGGTCTACGAGCAGTACTTC; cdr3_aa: CASSGHRVYEQYF
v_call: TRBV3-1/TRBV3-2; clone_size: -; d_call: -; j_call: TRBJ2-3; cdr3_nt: TGTGCCAGCAGCCAAGAAGGAGGGGAAAAGGCTCGGTATTTT; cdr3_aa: CASSQEGGEKARYF
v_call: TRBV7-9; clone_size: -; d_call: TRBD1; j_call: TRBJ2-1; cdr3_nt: TGTGCCAGCAGCTTAGCGGGGGGACAAAGGGGACAGGGGTTAAATGAGCAGTTCTTC; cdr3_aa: CASSLAGGQRGQGLNEQFF
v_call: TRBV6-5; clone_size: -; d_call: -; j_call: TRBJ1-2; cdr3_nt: TGTGCCAGCAGCGGGGTCGATGTTGGCTACACCTTC; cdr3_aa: CASSGVDVGYTF
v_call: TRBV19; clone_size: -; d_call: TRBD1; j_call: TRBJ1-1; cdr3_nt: TGTGCCAGTAGCCGCGAGGGGGACAGGGGGCAGACGAACACTGAAGCTTTCTTT; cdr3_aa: CASSREGDRGQTNTEAFF
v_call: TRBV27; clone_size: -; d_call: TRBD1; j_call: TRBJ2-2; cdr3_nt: TGTGCCAGTTACCGACAGGGAGCGAACACCGGGGAGCTGTTTTTT; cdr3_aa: CASYRQGANTGELFF
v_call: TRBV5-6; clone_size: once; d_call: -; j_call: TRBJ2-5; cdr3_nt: TGTGCCAGCAGCCATGCAGATTATGAGACCCAGTACTTC; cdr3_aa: CASSHADYETQYF
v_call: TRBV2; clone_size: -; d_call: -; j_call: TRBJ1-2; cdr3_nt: TGTGCCAGCAGTAACGACCCCGGAGTCTATGGCTACACCTTC; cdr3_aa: CASSNDPGVYGYTF
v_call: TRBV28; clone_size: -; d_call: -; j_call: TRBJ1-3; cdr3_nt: TGTGCCAGCAGTTTAGGAGCGAGTGGAAACACCATATATTTT; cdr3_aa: CASSLGASGNTIYF
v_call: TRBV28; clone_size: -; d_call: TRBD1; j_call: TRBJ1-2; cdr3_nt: TGTGCCAGCAGTTTCCCAGGGGGCGCGGGGGGCTACACCTTC; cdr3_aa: CASSFPGGAGGYTF
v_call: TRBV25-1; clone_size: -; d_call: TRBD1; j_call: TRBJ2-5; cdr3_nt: TGTGCCACATCCTCCCCGGGACAGGGTCGGGAGACCCAGTACTTC; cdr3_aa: CATSSPGQGRETQYF
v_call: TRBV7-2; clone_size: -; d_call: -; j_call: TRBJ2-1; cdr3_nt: TGTGCCAGCAGCTTTGGGGCGAGCTCCTACAATGAGCAGTTCTTC; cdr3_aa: CASSFGASSYNEQFF
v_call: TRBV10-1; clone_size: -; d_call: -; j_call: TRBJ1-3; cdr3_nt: TGCGCCAGCAGTGAGGCAGGAAGCTCTGGAAACACCATATATTTT; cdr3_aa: CASSEAGSSGNTIYF
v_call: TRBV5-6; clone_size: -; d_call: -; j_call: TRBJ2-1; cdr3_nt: TGTGCCAGCAGACATGACAGATACAATGAGCAGTTCTTC; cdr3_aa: CASRHDRYNEQFF
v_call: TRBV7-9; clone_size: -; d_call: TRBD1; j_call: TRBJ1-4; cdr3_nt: TGTGCCAGCAGCTCCGAGTTCACCGGGACAGGCTTAAGGGAAAAACTGTTTTTT; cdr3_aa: CASSSEFTGTGLREKLFF
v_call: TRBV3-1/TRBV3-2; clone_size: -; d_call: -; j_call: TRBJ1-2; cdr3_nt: TGTGCCAGCAGCCAATCCTGGGCAGGGGAAGGGCATGGCTACACCTTC; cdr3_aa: CASSQSWAGEGHGYTF
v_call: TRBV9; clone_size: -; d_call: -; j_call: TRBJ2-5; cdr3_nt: TGTGCCAGCAGCGTTGGGAGTGAAGAGACCCAGTACTTC; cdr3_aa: CASSVGSEETQYF
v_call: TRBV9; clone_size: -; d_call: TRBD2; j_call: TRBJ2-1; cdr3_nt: TGTGCCAGCAGCGTAATAGCGGGGGGTTACAATGAGCAGTTCTTC; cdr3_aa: CASSVIAGGYNEQFF
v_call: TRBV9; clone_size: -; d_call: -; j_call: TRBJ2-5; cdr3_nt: TGTGCCAGCGGAGAACCAGGGGGGGAGACCCAGTACTTC; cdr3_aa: CASGEPGGETQYF
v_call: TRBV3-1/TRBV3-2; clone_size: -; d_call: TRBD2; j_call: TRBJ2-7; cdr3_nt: TGTGCCAGCAGCCGGACCAGCGGGGGGGCGGGGGAGCAGTACTTC; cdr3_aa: CASSRTSGGAGEQYF
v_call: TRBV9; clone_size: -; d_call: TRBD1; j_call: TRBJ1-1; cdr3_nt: TGTGCCAGCAGCGTAGAACCCGGGACAGCCACTGAAGCTTTCTTT; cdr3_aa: CASSVEPGTATEAFF
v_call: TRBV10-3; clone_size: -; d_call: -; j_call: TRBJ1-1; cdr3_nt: TGTGCCATCAGGGTACAGGGTTCAAGGAACACTGAAGCTTTCTTT; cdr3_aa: CAIRVQGSRNTEAFF